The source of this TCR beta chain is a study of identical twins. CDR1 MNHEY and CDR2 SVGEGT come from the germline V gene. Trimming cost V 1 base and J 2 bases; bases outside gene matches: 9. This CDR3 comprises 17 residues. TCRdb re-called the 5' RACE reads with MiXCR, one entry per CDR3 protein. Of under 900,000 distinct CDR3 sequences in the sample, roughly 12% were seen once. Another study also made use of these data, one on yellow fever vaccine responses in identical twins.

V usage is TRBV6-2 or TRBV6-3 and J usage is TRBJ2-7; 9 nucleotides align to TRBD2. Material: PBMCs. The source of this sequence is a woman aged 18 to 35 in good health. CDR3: CASSYFPASGRTYEQYF. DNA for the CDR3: TGTGCCAGCAGTTACTTCCCGGCCAGCGGGAGGACCTACGAGCAGTACTTC.